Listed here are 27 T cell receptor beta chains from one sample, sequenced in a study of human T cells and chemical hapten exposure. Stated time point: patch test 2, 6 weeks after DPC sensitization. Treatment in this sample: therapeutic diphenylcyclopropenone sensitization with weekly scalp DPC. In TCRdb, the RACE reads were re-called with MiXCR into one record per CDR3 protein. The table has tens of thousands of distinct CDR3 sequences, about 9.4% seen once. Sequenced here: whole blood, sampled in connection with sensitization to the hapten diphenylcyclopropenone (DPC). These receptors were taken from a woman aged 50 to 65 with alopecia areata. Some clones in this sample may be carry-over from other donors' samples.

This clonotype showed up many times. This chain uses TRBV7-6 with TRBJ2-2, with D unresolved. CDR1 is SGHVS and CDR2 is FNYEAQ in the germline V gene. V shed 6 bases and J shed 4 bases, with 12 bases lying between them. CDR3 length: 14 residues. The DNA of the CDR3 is TGTGCCAGCAGGCCCCCTGGCATCACCGGGGAGCTGTTTTTT. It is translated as CASRPPGITGELFF.

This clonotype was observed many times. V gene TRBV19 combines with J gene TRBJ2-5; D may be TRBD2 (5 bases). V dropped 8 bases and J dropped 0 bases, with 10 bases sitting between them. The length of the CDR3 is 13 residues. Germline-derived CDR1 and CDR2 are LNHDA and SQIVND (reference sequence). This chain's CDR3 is CASGPTNQETQYF. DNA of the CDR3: TGTGCCAGTGGCCCGACTAACCAAGAGACCCAGTACTTC.

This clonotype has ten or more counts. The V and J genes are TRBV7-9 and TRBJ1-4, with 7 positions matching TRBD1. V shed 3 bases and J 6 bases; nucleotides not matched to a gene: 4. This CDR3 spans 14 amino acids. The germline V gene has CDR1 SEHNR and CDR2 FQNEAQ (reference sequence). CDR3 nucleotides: TGTGCCAGCAGCTTCGGACAGGAGGATGAAAAACTGTTTTTT. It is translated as CASSFGQEDEKLFF.

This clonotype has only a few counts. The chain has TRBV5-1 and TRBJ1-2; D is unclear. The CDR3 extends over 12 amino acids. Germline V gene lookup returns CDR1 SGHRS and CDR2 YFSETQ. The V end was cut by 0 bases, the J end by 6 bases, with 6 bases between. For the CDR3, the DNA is TGCGCCAGCAGCTTGGGTATTAATGGCTACACCTTC. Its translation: CASSLGINGYTF.

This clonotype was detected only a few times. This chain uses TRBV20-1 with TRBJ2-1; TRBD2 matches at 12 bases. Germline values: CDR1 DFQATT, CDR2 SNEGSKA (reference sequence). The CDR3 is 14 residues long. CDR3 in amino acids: CRRDRLAGVVEQFF. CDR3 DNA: TGCAGACGGGATCGACTAGCGGGAGTGGTTGAGCAGTTCTTC.

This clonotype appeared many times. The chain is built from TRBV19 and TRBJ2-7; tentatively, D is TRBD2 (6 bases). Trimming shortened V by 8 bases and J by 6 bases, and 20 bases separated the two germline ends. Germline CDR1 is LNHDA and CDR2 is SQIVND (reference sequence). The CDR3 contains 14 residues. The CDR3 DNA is TGTGCCAGTGCGGCGGGCAGCCTGGGAGGCGAGCAGTACTTC. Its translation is CASAAGSLGGEQYF.

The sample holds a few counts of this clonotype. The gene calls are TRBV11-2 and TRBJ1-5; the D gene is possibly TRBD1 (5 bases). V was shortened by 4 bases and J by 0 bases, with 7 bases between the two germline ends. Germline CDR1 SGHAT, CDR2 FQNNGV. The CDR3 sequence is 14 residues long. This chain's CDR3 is CASSSGLSNQPQHF. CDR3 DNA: TGTGCCAGCAGCTCGGGGCTTAGCAATCAGCCCCAGCATTTT.

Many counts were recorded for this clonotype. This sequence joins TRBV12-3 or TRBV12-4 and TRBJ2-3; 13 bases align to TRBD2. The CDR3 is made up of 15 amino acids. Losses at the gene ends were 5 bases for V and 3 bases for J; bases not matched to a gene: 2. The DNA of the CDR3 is TGTGCCAGCAGTCGGACTAGCGGGAGTACAGATACGCAGTATTTT. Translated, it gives CASSRTSGSTDTQYF.

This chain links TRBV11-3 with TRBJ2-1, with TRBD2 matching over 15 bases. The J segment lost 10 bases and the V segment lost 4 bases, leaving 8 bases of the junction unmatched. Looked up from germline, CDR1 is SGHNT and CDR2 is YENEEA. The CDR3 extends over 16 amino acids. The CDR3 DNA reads TGTGCCAGCAGCTCTGGACTAGCGGGAGGGGCTGAGGAGCAGTTCTTC. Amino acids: CASSSGLAGGAEEQFF.

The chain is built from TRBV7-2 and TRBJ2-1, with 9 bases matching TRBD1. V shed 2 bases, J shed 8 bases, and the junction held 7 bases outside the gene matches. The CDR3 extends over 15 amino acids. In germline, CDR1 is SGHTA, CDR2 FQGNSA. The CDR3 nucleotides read TGTGCCAGCAGCTTAAGGGGACAGGGTGTCTATGAGCAGTTCTTC. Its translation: CASSLRGQGVYEQFF.

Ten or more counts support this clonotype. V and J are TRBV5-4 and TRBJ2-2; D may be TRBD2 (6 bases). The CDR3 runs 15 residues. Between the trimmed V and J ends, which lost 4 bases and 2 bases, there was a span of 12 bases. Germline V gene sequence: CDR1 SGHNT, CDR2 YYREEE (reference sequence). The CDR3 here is CASSAGRTNTGELFF. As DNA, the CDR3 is TGTGCCAGCAGCGCGGGACGGACTAACACCGGGGAGCTGTTTTTT.

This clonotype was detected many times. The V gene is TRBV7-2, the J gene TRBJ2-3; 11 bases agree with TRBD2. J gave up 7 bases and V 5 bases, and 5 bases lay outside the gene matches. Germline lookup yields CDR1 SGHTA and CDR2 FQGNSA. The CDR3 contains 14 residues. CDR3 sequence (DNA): TGTGCCAGCAGCCAGGGACTAGCGGCTCATACGCAGTATTTT. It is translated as CASSQGLAAHTQYF.

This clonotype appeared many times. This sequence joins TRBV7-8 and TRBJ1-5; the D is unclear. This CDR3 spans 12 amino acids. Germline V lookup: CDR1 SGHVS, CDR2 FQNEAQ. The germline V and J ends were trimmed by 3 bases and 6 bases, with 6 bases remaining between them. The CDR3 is CASSLGSQPQHF. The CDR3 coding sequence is TGTGCCAGCAGCTTGGGTAGTCAGCCCCAGCATTTT. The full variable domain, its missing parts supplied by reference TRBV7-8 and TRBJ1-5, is GAGVSQSPRYKVAKRGQDVALRCDPISGHVSLFWYQQALGQGPEFLTYFQNEAQLDKSGLPSDRFFAERPEGSVSTLKIQRTQQEDSAVYLCASSLGSQPQHFGDGTRLSIL.

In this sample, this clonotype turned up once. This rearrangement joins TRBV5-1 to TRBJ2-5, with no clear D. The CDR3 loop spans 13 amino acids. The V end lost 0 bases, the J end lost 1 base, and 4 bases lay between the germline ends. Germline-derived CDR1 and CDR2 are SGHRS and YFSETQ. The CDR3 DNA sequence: TGCGCCAGCAGCTTGGATCCCCAAGAGACCCAGTACTTC. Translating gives CASSLDPQETQYF.

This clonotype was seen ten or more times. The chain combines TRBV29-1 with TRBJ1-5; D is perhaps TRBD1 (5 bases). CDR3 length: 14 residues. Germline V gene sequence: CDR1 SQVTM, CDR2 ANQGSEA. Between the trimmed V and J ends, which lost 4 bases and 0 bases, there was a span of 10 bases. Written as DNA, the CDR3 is TGCAGCGTTGGAGGACATAATAGCAATCAGCCCCAGCATTTT. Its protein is CSVGGHNSNQPQHF.

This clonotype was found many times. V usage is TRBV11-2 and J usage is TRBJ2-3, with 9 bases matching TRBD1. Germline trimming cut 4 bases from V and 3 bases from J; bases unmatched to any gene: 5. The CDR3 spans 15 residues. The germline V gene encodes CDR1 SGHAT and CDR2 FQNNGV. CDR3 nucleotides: TGTGCCAGCAGCTGGGGGGACAGGGCTACAGATACGCAGTATTTT. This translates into CASSWGDRATDTQYF.

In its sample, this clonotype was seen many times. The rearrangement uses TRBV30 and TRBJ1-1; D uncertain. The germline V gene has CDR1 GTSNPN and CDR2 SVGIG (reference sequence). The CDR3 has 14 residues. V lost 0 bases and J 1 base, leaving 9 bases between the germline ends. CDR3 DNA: TGTGCCTGGAGTGTCAACAGTGCGAACACTGAAGCTTTCTTT. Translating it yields CAWSVNSANTEAFF.

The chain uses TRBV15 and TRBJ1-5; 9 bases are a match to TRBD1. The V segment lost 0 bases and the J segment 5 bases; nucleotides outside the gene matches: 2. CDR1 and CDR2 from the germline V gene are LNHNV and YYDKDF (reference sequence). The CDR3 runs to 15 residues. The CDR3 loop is CATSRDGQGHQPQHF. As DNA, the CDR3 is TGTGCCACCAGCAGAGATGGACAGGGGCATCAGCCCCAGCATTTT. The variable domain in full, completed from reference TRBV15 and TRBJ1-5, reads DAMVIQNPRYQVTQFGKPVTLSCSQTLNHNVMYWYQQKSSQAPKLLFHYYDKDFNNEADTPDNFQSRRPNTSFCFLDIRSPGLGDTAMYLCATSRDGQGHQPQHFGDGTRLSIL.

CDR3 in amino acids: CASPDRGNEKLFF. The CDR3 nucleotides read TGTGCCAGCCCGGACAGGGGTAATGAAAAACTGTTTTTT. This chain uses TRBV6-5 with TRBJ1-4, with 9 bases identical to TRBD1. Losses at the gene ends were 8 bases for V and 4 bases for J; bases not matched to a gene: 2. CDR1 is MNHEY, CDR2 SVGAGI, per germline. This CDR3 has 13 amino acids.

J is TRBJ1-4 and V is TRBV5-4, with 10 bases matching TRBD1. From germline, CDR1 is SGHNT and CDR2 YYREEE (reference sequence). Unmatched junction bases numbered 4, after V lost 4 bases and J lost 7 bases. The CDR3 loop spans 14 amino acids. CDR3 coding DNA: TGTGCCAGCAGCGTAGGGACAGGGGTTGAAAAACTGTTTTTT. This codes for CASSVGTGVEKLFF.

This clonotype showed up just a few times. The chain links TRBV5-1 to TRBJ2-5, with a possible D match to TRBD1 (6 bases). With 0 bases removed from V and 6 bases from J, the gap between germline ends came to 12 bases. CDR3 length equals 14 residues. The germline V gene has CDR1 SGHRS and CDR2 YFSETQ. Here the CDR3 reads CASSLAAGVQTQYF. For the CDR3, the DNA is TGCGCCAGCAGCTTGGCGGCAGGGGTACAGACCCAGTACTTC.

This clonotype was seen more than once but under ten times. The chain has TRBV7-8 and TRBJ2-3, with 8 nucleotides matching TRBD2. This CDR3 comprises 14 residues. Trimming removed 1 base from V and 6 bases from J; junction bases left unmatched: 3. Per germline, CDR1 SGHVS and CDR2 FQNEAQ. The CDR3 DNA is TGTGCCAGCAGCTTAGTTTGGACTAGCGATACGCAGTATTTT. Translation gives CASSLVWTSDTQYF. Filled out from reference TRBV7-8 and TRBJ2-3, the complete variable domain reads GAGVSQSPRYKVAKRGQDVALRCDPISGHVSLFWYQQALGQGPEFLTYFQNEAQLDKSGLPSDRFFAERPEGSVSTLKIQRTQQEDSAVYLCASSLVWTSDTQYFGPGTRLTVL.

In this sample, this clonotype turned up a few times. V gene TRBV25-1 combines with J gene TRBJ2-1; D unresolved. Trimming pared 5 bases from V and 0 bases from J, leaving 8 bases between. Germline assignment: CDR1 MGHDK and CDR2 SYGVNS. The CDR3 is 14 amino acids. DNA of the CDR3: TGTGCCAGCAGTAGTGGATACTCCTACAATGAGCAGTTCTTC. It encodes CASSSGYSYNEQFF. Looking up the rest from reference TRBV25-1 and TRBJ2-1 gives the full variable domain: EADIYQTPRYLVIGTGKKITLECSQTMGHDKMYWYQQDPGMELHLIHYSYGVNSTEKGDLSSESTVSRIRTEHFPLTLESARPSHTSQYLCASSSGYSYNEQFFGPGTRLTVL.

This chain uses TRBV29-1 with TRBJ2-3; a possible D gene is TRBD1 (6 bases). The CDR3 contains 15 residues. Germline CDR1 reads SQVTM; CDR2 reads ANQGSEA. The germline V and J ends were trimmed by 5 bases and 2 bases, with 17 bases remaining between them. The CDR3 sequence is CSVRETGHTTDTQYF. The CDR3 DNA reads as TGCAGCGTTAGAGAGACAGGCCACACCACAGATACGCAGTATTTT.

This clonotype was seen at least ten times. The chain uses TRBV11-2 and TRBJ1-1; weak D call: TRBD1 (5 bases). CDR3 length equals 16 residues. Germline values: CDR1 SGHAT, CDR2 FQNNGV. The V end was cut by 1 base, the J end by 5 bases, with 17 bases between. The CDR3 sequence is CASSLVFWTSNTEAFF. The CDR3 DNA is TGTGCCAGCAGCTTAGTCTTCTGGACAAGTAATACTGAAGCTTTCTTT.

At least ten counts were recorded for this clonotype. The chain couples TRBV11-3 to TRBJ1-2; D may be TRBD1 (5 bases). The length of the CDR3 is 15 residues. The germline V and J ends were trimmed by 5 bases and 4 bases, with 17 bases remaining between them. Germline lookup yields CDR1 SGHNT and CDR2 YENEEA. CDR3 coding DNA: TGTGCCAGCAGCCCCCGAACAGGAGATCTCTATGGCTACACCTTC. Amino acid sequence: CASSPRTGDLYGYTF.

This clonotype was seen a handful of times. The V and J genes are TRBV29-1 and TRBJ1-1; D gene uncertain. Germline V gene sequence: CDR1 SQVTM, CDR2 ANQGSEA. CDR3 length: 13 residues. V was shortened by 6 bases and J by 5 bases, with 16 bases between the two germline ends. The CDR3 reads CSVNPTDGTEAFF. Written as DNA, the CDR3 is TGCAGCGTGAACCCGACGGACGGTACTGAAGCTTTCTTT. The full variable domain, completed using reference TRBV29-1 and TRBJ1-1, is SAVISQKPSRDICQRGTSLTIQCQVDSQVTMMFWYRQQPGQSLTLIATANQGSEATYESGFVIDKFPISRPNLTFSTLTVSNMSPEDSSIYLCSVNPTDGTEAFFGQGTRLTVV.